The source of this TCR beta chain is a study of spatial heterogeneity in lung cancer. Study-level background: The study found that TCR transcript counts in tumor regions correlated strongly with a matched bulk RNA-seq T cell module score. Regarding the study as a whole: The study found that expanded intratumoral alpha and beta TCR counts tracked tumor mutation counts.

Time point described: sample taken at primary tumor resection. The donor group consisted of under 95 patients who had untreated, early-stage non-small cell lung cancer. Sequencing of whole RNA from tumor, nontumor lung or frozen PBMC involved no sorting. TCRdb itself ran the 5' RACE reads through MiXCR, one entry per CDR3 protein. The sample holds roughly 5,300 distinct CDR3 sequences, around 7.7% seen once. There are many counts of this clonotype. Its antigen is unidentified. The CDR3 contains 14 residues. V lost 7 bases and J lost 1, with 13 bases in between. Germline assignment: CDR1 MNHNY and CDR2 SVGAGI (reference sequence).

The material was lung tumor tissue, obtained at surgery. The V and J genes are TRBV6-6 and TRBJ1-1; D gene uncertain. The TCR was taken from a female donor with early-stage non-small cell lung cancer. The CDR3 region is CASKVGQANTEAFF. CDR3 DNA: TGTGCCAGCAAAGTCGGGCAGGCGAACACTGAAGCTTTCTTT.